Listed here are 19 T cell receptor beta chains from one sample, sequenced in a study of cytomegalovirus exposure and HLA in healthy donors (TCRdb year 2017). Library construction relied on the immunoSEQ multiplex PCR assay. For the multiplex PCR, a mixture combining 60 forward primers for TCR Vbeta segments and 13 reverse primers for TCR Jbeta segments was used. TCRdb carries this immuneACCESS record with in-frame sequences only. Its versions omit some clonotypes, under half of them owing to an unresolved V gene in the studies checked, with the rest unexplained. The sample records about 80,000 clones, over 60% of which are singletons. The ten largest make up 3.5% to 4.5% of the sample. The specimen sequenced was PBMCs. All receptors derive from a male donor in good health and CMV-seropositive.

The CDR3 sequence is CACLSAGEGNTIYF. CDR3 nucleotide sequence: TGTGCCTGCCTAAGTGCAGGGGAAGGAAACACCATATATTTT. The rearrangement links TRBV6-5 to TRBJ1-3; D is possibly TRBD1 (6 bases). V was cut by 11 bases and J by 4 bases, with 18 bases left in between. The CDR3 spans 14 residues. The germline V gene encodes CDR1 MNHEY and CDR2 SVGAGI.

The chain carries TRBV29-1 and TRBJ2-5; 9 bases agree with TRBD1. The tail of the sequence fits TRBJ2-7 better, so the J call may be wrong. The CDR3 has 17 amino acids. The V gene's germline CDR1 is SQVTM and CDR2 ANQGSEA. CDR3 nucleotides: TGCAGCGCCAATTCCCCTAGGGTCGGGACAGGGCGTTACGAGCAGTACTTC. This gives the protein CSANSPRVGTGRYEQYF.

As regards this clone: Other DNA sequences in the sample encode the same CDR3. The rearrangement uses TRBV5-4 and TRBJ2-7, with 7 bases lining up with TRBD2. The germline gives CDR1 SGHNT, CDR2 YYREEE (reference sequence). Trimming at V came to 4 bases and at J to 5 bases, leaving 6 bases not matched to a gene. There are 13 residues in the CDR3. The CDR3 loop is CASSRTRGDEQYF. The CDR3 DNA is TGTGCCAGCAGCAGGACTAGGGGAGACGAGCAGTACTTC. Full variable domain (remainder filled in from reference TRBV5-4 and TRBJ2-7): ETGVTQSPTHLIKTRGQQVTLRCSSQSGHNTVSWYQQALGQGPQFIFQYYREEENGRGNFPPRFSGLQFPNYSSELNVNALELDDSALYLCASSRTRGDEQYFGPGTRLTVT.

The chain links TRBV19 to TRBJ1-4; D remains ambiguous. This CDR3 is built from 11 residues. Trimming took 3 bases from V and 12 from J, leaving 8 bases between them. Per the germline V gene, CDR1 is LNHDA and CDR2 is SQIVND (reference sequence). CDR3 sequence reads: CASSIGVQLFF. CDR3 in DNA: TGTGCCAGTAGTATCGGGGTTCAACTGTTTTTT.

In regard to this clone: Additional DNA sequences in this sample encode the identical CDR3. In DNA, the CDR3 is TGTGCCAGCAGCCAGACCCCACCTCTAGCGGGAGGGTTCGTAAGGGAGACCCAGTACTTC. It codes for CASSQTPPLAGGFVRETQYF. The chain employs TRBV14 and TRBJ2-5, with 12 bases aligning to TRBD2. V trimming: 3 bases; J trimming: 5 bases; junction bases outside the gene matches: 19. Germline V gene lookup returns CDR1 SGHDN and CDR2 FVKESK. The CDR3 loop spans 20 amino acids. The full variable domain, its missing parts supplied by reference TRBV14 and TRBJ2-5, is EAGVTQFPSHSVIEKGQTVTLRCDPISGHDNLYWYRRVMGKEIKFLLHFVKESKQDESGMPNNRFLAERTGGTYSTLKVQPAELEDSGVYFCASSQTPPLAGGFVRETQYFGPGTRLLVL.

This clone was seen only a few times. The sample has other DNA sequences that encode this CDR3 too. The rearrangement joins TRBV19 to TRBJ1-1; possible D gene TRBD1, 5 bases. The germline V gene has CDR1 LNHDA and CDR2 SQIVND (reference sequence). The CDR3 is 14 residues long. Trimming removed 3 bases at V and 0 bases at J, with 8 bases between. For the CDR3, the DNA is TGTGCCAGTAGTATCTCAGGGATGAACACTGAAGCTTTCTTT. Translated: CASSISGMNTEAFF. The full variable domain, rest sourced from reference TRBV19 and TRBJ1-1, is DGGITQSPKYLFRKEGQNVTLSCEQNLNHDAMYWYRQDPGQGLRLIYYSQIVNDFQKGDIAEGYSVSREKKESFPLTVTSAQKNPTAFYLCASSISGMNTEAFFGQGTRLTVV.

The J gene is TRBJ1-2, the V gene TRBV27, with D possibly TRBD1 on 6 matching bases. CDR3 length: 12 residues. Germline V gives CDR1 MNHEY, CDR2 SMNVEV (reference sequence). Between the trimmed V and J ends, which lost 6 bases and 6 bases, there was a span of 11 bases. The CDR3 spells CASREGGDGYTF. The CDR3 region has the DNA TGTGCCAGCAGGGAGGGGGGGGATGGCTACACCTTC.

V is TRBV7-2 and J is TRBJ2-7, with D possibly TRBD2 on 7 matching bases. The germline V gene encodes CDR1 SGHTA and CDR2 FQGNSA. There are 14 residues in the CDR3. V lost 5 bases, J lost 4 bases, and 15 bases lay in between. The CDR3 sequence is CASSPQGGGYEQYF. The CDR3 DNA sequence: TGTGCCAGCAGCCCACAAGGGGGAGGGTACGAGCAGTACTTC.

CDR3 sequence: CASSYTGNTIYF. CDR3 coding DNA: TGTGCCAGCAGCTATACTGGAAACACCATATATTTT. This sequence joins TRBV13 and TRBJ1-3; no firm D call. The CDR3 has 12 amino acids. Looked up from germline, CDR1 is PRHDT and CDR2 is FYEKMQ (reference sequence). V was trimmed by 4 bases and J by 2 bases, leaving 3 bases between them.

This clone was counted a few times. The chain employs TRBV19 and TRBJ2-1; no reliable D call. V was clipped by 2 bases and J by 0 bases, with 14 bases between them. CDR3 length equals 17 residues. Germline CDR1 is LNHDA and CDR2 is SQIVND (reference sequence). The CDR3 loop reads CASSILAAPSSYNEQFF. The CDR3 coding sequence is TGTGCCAGTAGTATATTGGCAGCGCCCTCCTCCTACAATGAGCAGTTCTTC.

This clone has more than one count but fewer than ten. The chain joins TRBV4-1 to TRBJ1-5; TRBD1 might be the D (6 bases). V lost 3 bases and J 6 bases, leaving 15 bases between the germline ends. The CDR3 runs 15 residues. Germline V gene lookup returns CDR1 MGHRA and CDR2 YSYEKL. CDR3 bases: TGCGCCAGCAGCCAGGCTCAGGGGTACAGTCAGCCCCAGCATTTT. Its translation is CASSQAQGYSQPQHF.

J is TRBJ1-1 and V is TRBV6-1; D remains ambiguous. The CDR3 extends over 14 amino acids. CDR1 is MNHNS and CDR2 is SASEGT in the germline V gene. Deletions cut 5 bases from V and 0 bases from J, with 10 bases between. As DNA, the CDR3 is TGTGCCAGCAGTTTCATAACGGTGAACACTGAAGCTTTCTTT. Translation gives CASSFITVNTEAFF.

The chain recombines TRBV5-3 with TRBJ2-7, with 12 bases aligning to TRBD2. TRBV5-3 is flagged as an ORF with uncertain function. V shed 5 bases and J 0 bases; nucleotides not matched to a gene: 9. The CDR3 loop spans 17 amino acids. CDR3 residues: CARRYGLAGSFSYEQYF. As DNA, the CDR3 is TGTGCCAGAAGATACGGACTAGCGGGGAGTTTCTCCTACGAGCAGTACTTC.

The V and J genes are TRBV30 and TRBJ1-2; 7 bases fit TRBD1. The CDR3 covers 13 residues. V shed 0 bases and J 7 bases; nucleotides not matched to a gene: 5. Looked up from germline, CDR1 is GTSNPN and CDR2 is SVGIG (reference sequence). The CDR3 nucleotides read TGTGCCTGGAGTGTACAAGGGGGCGGTGGCTACACCTTC. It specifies CAWSVQGGGGYTF.

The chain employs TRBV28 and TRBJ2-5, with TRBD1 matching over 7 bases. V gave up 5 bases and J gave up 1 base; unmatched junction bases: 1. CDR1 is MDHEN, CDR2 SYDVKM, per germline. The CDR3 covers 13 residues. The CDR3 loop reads CASSPGGQETQYF. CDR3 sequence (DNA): TGTGCCAGCAGTCCAGGGGGCCAAGAGACCCAGTACTTC.

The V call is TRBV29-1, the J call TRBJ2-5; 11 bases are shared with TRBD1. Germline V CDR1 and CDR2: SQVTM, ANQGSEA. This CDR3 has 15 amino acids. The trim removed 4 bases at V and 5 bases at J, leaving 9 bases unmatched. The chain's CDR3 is CSVVKRTGGRETQYF. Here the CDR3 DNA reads TGCAGCGTTGTCAAGCGGACAGGGGGCCGGGAGACCCAGTACTTC.

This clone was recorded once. The CDR3 sequence is CASSRDEGTTEAFF. CDR3 in DNA: TGCGCCAGCAGCCGAGACGAGGGCACGACTGAAGCTTTCTTT. This rearrangement joins TRBV5-1 to TRBJ1-1, with no clear D. Trimming cost V 4 bases and J 5 bases, with 15 bases left between them. The germline V gene encodes CDR1 SGHRS and CDR2 YFSETQ. The CDR3 is 14 amino acids.

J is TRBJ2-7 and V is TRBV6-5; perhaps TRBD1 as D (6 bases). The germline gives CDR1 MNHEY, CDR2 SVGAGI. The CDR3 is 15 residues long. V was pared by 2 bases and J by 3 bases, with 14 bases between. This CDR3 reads CASSYTTGQYYEQYF. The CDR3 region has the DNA TGTGCCAGCAGTTACACAACCGGACAGTACTACGAGCAGTACTTC.

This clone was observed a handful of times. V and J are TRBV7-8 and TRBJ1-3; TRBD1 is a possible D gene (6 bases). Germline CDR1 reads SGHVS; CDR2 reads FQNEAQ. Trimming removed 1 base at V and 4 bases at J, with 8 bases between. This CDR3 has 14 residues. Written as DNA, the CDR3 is TGTGCCAGCAGCTTAGGAGACAGGGGAAACACCATATATTTT. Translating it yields CASSLGDRGNTIYF. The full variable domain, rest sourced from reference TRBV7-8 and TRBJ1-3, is GAGVSQSPRYKVAKRGQDVALRCDPISGHVSLFWYQQALGQGPEFLTYFQNEAQLDKSGLPSDRFFAERPEGSVSTLKIQRTQQEDSAVYLCASSLGDRGNTIYFGEGSWLTVV.